Listed here is a single TCR beta chain. Its target is not known. Repertoires were generated with immunoSEQ multiplex PCR, while TCRdb's copy carries only in-frame clones and drops some. In the table there are about 150,000 clones, under 95% of which are singletons. This sample was included in a study of T cell responses to AZD1222 COVID-19 vaccine. General study results and limits: Across spike, vaccine-associated CD4 TCRs were found, dominant at 160-218 and 743-854.

Germline CDR1 SGHNT, CDR2 YYREEE (reference sequence). The CDR3 totals 15 residues. The trim removed 4 bases at V and 1 base at J, leaving 6 bases unmatched. The rearrangement uses TRBV5-4 and TRBJ2-3; 7 nucleotides align to TRBD1. The sample in question was peripheral blood, obtained on day 0 of AZD1222 vaccination. This TCR was sampled from an adult in good health. Here the CDR3 reads CASSIDQGGTDTQYF. Written as DNA, the CDR3 is TGTGCCAGCAGCATAGACCAGGGGGGCACAGATACGCAGTATTTT. The complete variable domain, with remaining parts taken from reference TRBV5-4 and TRBJ2-3, reads ETGVTQSPTHLIKTRGQQVTLRCSSQSGHNTVSWYQQALGQGPQFIFQYYREEENGRGNFPPRFSGLQFPNYSSELNVNALELDDSALYLCASSIDQGGTDTQYFGPGTRLTVL.